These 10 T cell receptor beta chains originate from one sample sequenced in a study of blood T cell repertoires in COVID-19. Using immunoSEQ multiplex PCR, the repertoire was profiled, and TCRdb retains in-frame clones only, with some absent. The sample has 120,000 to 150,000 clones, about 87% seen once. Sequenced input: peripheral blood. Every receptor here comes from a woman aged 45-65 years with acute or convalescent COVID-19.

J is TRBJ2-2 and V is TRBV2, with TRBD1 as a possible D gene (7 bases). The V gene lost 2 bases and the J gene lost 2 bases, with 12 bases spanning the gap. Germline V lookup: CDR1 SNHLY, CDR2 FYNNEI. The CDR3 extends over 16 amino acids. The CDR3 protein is CASSERRGLNTGELFF. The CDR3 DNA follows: TGTGCCAGCAGTGAAAGGAGGGGGCTCAACACCGGGGAGCTGTTTTTT.

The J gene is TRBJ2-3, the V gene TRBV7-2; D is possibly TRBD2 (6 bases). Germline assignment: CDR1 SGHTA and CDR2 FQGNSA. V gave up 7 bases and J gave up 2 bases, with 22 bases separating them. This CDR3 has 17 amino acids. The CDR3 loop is CASNPPGLPVPTDTQYF. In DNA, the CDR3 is TGTGCCAGCAACCCACCGGGACTCCCAGTCCCCACAGATACGCAGTATTTT.

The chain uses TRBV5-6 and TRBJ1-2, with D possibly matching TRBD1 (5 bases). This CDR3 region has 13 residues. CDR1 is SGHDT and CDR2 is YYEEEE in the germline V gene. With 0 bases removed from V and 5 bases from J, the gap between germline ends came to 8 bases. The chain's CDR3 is CASSLVRGYGYTF. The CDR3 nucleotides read TGTGCCAGCAGCTTGGTTAGGGGATATGGCTACACCTTC. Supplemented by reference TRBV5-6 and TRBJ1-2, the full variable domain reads DAGVTQSPTHLIKTRGQQVTLRCSPKSGHDTVSWYQQALGQGPQFIFQYYEEEERQRGNFPDRFSGHQFPNYSSELNVNALLLGDSALYLCASSLVRGYGYTFGSGTRLTVV.

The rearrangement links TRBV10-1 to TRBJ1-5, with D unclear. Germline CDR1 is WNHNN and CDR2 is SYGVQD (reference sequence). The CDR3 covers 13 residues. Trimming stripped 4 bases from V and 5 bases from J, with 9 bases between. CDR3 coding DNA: TGCGCCAGCAGTGGGCAGGTGGATCAGCCCCAGCATTTT. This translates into CASSGQVDQPQHF.

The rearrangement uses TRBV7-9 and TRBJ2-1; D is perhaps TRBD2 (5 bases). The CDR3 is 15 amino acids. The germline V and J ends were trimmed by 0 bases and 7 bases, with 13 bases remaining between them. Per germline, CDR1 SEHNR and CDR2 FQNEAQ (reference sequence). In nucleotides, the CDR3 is TGTGCCAGCAGCTTAGCATACGGGGAAGCTAATGAGCAGTTCTTC. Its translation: CASSLAYGEANEQFF.

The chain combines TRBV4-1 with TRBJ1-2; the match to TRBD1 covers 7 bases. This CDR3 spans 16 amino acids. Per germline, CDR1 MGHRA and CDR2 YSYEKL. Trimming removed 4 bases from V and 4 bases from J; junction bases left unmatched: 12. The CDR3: CASSPLGPGQLYGYTF. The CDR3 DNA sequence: TGCGCCAGCAGCCCCCTGGGGCCGGGACAGCTCTATGGCTACACCTTC.

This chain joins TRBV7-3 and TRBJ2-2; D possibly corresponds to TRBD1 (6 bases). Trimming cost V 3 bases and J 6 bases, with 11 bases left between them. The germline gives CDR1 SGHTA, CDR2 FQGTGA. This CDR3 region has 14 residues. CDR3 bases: TGTGCCAGCAGCTTTCAGGGGAGCCCCGGGGAGCTGTTTTTT. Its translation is CASSFQGSPGELFF.

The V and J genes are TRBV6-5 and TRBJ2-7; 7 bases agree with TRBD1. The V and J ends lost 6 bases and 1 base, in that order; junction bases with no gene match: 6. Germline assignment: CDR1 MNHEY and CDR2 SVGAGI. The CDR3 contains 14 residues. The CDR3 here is CASSRDRPSYEQYF. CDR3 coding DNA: TGTGCCAGCAGCCGGGACAGACCTTCCTACGAGCAGTACTTC.

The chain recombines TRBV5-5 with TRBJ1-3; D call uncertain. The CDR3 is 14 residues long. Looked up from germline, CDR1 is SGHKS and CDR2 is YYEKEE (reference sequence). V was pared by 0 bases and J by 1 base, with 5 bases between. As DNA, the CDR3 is TGTGCCAGCAGCTTGGGGCAGTCTGGAAACACCATATATTTT. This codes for CASSLGQSGNTIYF. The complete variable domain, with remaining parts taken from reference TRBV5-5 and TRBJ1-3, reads DAGVTQSPTHLIKTRGQQVTLRCSPISGHKSVSWYQQVLGQGPQFIFQYYEKEERGRGNFPDRFSARQFPNYSSELNVNALLLGDSALYLCASSLGQSGNTIYFGEGSWLTVV.

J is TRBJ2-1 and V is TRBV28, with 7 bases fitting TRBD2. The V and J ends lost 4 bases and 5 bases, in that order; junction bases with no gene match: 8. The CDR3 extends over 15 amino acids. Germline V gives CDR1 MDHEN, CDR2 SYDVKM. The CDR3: CASSSLADADNEQFF. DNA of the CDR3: TGTGCCAGCAGTTCCCTAGCGGATGCAGACAATGAGCAGTTCTTC.